This T cell receptor beta chain was obtained from a study of T cell repertoires in cytomegalovirus infection. The overall study: Recently identified HLA-C-restricted and well-studied HLA-B-restricted CMV epitopes were used. Public TCR beta signatures were indicative of both CMV infection and a matching HLA type. Study-level findings and limits: Carriers of CMV plus the relevant HLA were identified by cumulative public TCR beta family frequency. HLA-C-restricted CMV-specific TCR beta clonotypes prevailed in the ex vivo response.

Points on this clonotype: Antigen specificity is unknown. One junction end does not reproduce the germline sequence, and a read error may be involved.

CDR1 SSHAT and CDR2 FNYEAQ come from the germline V gene (reference sequence). CDR3 length: 13 amino acids. TCRdb independently ran MiXCR on the reads; one entry per CDR3 protein. This sample has over 250,000 distinct CDR3 sequences, with roughly 21% found just once. The sample consisted of cultured PBMCs, taken from culture after CMV antigen stimulation. The V call is TRBV7-7, the J call TRBJ2-1; the D gene is possibly TRBD1 (6 bases). The clonotype was recovered from a human donor in good health (CMV status not recorded). Some clones in this sample may be carry-over from other donors' samples. The CDR3 loop reads CASSLGGFNEQFF. CDR3 DNA sequence: TGTGCTAGCAGCTTAGGGGGTTTCAATGAGCAGTTCTTC.